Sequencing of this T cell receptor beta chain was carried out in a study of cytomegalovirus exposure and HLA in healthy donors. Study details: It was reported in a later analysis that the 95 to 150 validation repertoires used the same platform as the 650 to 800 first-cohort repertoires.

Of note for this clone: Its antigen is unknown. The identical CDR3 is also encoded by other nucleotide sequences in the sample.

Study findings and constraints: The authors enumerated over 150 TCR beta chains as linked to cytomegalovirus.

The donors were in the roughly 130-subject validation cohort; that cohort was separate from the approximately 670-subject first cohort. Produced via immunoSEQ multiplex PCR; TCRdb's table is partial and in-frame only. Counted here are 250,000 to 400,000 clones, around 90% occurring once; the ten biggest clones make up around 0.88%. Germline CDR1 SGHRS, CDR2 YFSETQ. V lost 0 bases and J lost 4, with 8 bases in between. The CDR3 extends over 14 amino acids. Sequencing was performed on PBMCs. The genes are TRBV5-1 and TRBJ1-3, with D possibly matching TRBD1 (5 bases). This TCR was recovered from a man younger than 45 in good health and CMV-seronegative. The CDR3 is CASSLEGVGNTIYF. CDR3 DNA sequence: TGCGCCAGCAGCTTGGAAGGGGTAGGAAACACCATATATTTT.